Below, 2 T cell receptor beta chains from the same sample are listed, as sequenced in a study of OX40 agonist ivuxolimab in advanced cancers. The method was immunoSEQ multiplex PCR; TCRdb's version includes in-frame clones alone and lacks a portion of them. The sample includes more than 95,000 clones, 85% to 95% of them seen just once. The source was CD4+ or CD8+ T cells sorted from blood, collected in a trial of the OX40 agonist ivuxolimab. Receptors originate from an adult with an advanced solid tumor such as melanoma, head and neck, liver or kidney cancer.

As concerns this clone: This sample also contains other DNA sequences that code for the same CDR3. V usage is TRBV28 and J usage is TRBJ1-2; no reliable D call. V lost 3 bases, J lost 5 bases, and 7 bases lay in between. Germline CDR1 MDHEN, CDR2 SYDVKM. The CDR3 contains 12 residues. The DNA for the CDR3 is TGTGCCAGCAGTTTGTTGGGTTATGGCTACACCTTC. Translating it yields CASSLLGYGYTF.

The chain has TRBV28 and TRBJ2-7, with TRBD2 matching over 13 bases. Germline CDR1 and CDR2: MDHEN and SYDVKM. V was clipped by 4 bases and J by 1 base; unmatched bases: 13. The CDR3 spans 19 residues. CDR3 amino acids: CASSSTPGLAGQRSYEQYF. The CDR3 DNA sequence: TGTGCCAGCAGTTCCACTCCGGGACTAGCGGGACAACGTTCCTACGAGCAGTACTTC.